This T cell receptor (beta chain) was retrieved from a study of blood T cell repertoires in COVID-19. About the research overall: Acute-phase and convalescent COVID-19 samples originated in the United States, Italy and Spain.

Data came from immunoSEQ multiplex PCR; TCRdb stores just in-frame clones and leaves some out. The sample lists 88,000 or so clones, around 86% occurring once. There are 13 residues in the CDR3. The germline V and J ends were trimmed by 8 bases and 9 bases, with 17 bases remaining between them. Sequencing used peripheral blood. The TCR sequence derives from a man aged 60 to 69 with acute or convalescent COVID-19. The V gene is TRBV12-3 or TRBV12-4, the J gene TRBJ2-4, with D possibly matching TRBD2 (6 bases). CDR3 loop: CASGGAGKGIQYF. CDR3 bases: TGTGCCAGCGGCGGGGCAGGGAAGGGCATTCAGTACTTC.